This TCR beta chain was sequenced during a study of vaccination and CD4 T cells after COVID-19. Sequence data for DNA of cultured CD4+ T cells were generated by the Oncomine TCR Beta short-read assay. TCRdb re-called the PCR reads through MiXCR, storing one row per CDR3 protein. The table records some 11,000 distinct CDR3 sequences, around half of them present only once. Regarding this clonotype: The antigen remains unidentified.

Indicated treatment: approximately 9-day PBMC culture with coronavirus spike peptide pools or control peptides (ViraFEST assay). The positive PCR dates, which preceded the US Alpha, Beta and Delta variants, fell between March and December 2020. PBMCs, plated at around 2 million per well, were grown in the presence of around 10 IU/ml IL-2 and about 10 ug/ml peptide pools. Notes on the study in general: Convalescent patients displayed a median about 86% of reactive clones emerging only post-vaccination.

Per the germline V gene, CDR1 is SNHLY and CDR2 is FYNNEI. The length of the CDR3 is 15 residues. Trimming removed 7 bases from V and 2 bases from J, with 14 bases in between. The V and J genes are TRBV2 and TRBJ2-2; D is possibly TRBD1 or TRBD2 (5 bases each). The clonotype comes from a human donor who had recovered from COVID-19. The specimen was CD4+ T cells from blood, cultured in vitro. The CDR3 nucleotides are TGTGCCAGCACGCGAGGGACGGTAAACACCGGGGAGCTGTTTTTT. Translation gives CASTRGTVNTGELFF.